Sequencing of this TCR beta chain was carried out in a study of technical replicates of blood from a handful of donors. Sequencing was performed with immunoSEQ multiplex PCR; in TCRdb, only in-frame clones are kept and a portion is missing. The profile covers about 68,000 clones, with 95% to 97% appearing a single time and approximately 0.3% taken by the ten largest. Trimming stripped 4 bases from V and 0 bases from J, with 14 bases between. In germline, CDR1 is SGHDT, CDR2 YYEEEE. The CDR3 runs 16 residues. The chain carries TRBV5-6 and TRBJ2-1, with a possible D match to TRBD1 (5 bases). The clonotype comes from a human donor in good health. Specimen: T cells isolated from PBMCs. The CDR3 reads CASSHLRTPSYNEQFF. CDR3 sequence (DNA): TGTGCCAGCAGCCACCTAAGGACACCCTCCTACAATGAGCAGTTCTTC.